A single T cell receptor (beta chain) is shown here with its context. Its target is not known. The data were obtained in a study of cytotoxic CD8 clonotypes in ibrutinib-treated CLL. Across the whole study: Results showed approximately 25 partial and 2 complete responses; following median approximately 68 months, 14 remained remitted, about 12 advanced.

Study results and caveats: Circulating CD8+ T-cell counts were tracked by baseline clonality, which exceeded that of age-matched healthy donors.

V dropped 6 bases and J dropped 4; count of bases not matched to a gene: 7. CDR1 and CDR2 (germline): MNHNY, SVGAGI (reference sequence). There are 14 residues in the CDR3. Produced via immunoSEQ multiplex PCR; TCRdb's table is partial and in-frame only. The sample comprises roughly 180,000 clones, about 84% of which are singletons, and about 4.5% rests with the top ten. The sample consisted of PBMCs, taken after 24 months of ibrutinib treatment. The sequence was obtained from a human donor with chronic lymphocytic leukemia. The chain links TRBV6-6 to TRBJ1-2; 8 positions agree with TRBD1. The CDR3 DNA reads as TGTGCCAGCAGGAAGACAGGGGCGGGCTATGGCTACACCTTC. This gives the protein CASRKTGAGYGYTF.